These 7 T cell receptor beta chains were all obtained from the same sample, sequenced in a study of T cell responses to AZD1222 COVID-19 vaccine. Only in-frame clones appear in the TCRdb table, and some are missing; sequencing was by immunoSEQ multiplex PCR. In the table there are 110,000 to 150,000 clones, approximately 88% of which are singletons. Sequencing was performed on peripheral blood, taken on day 0 of AZD1222 vaccination. The receptors were sampled from an adult in good health.

The gene calls are TRBV15 and TRBJ2-7; D possibly uses TRBD1 or TRBD2 (6 bases each). CDR1 is LNHNV, CDR2 YYDKDF, per germline (reference sequence). V lost 0 bases, J lost 2 bases, and 14 bases lay in between. The CDR3 has 16 residues. The CDR3 region is CATSRDSPGGAYEQYF. The CDR3 DNA reads as TGTGCCACCAGCAGAGATTCGCCCGGGGGCGCCTACGAGCAGTACTTC.

This chain joins TRBV19 and TRBJ2-5, with 11 bases that match TRBD2. The junction had 11 bases not matched to a gene; V was cut back by 7 bases and J by 7 bases. The length of the CDR3 is 15 residues. Germline loops: CDR1 LNHDA, CDR2 SQIVND (reference sequence). The CDR3 loop reads CASKGTSGPEGTQYF. CDR3 DNA: TGTGCCAGTAAAGGGACTAGCGGACCCGAGGGGACCCAGTACTTC.

The V call is TRBV5-6, the J call TRBJ2-5; a weak D match, TRBD2 (6 bases). The CDR3 covers 15 residues. Germline-derived CDR1 and CDR2 are SGHDT and YYEEEE. Trimming left V 2 bases short and J 4 bases short, with 15 bases between. The CDR3: CASSFRGSGRETQYF. CDR3 sequence (DNA): TGTGCCAGCAGCTTCCGAGGGAGCGGGCGAGAGACCCAGTACTTC.

V usage is TRBV6-2 or TRBV6-3 and J usage is TRBJ1-2, with D hard to call. V shed 6 bases and J shed 0 bases, with 8 bases lying between them. CDR3 length: 13 residues. From germline, CDR1 is MNHEY and CDR2 SVGEGT. The CDR3 reads CASSVSANYGYTF. The DNA for the CDR3 is TGTGCCAGCAGCGTCAGCGCTAACTATGGCTACACCTTC.

CDR3: CASSLRRDWVNQPQHF. The DNA of the CDR3 is TGTGCCAGCAGCTTACGTCGTGATTGGGTCAATCAGCCCCAGCATTTT. V and J are TRBV7-8 and TRBJ1-5; D is ambiguous. The germline CDR1 and CDR2 sequences are SGHVS and FQNEAQ. This CDR3 has 16 amino acids. V lost 2 bases to trimming and J lost 3 bases, with 14 bases between them.

This clone was picked up one time. The chain carries TRBV9 and TRBJ1-5, with D uncertain. V was cut by 0 bases and J by 6 bases, with 10 bases left in between. Germline assignment: CDR1 SGDLS and CDR2 YYNGEE. The CDR3 is 14 amino acids. The CDR3 sequence: CASSVGGEGQPQHF. The CDR3 coding sequence is TGTGCCAGCAGCGTAGGTGGGGAGGGTCAGCCCCAGCATTTT.

The chain recombines TRBV5-1 with TRBJ2-7; 7 bases are a match to TRBD2. Unmatched junction bases numbered 10, after V lost 4 bases and J lost 0 bases. Germline V lookup: CDR1 SGHRS, CDR2 YFSETQ. This CDR3 is 16 amino acids long. The CDR3 reads CASSLTTLADSYEQYF. Here the CDR3 DNA reads TGCGCCAGCAGCCTGACAACCCTAGCGGACTCCTACGAGCAGTACTTC.